This record concerns one T cell receptor (beta chain) sequence. The specificity of this receptor is unknown. No base qualities exist here, and no much larger clone lies one base off it. This record belongs to a study of blood T cell repertoires in COVID-19 (dated by TCRdb to 2018 to 2021). About the study as a whole: Samples from collaborators originated in the United States, Italy and Spain and spanned both the acute and convalescent phases of COVID-19. Samples were obtained from the ongoing ImmuneRACE study (first 160 participants) and from about 1,300 subjects provided by 6 global collaborators. Deeply sampled blood TCRbeta repertoires from subjects exposed to, actively infected with, or recovered from COVID-19 were included in the dataset. A de-identified subject ID, COVID-19 status, age in years and sex were almost always included in the sample metadata. The repertoires were made available in a free public database intended to serve as a resource for research on the immune response to SARS-CoV-2. Where available, HLA class I and class II types were taken from metadata supplied by the sample provider and were not determined by assay-based typing. The material from the prospective study consisted of cDNA or gDNA derived from T cells, B-cell-depleted T cells, or PBMCs.

In Seattle, one collaborating source enrolled patients while the infection was active and tracked those patients longitudinally over the course of disease. Whole blood was collected in K2EDTA tubes by collaborating institutions according to the institutions' own protocols. For TCRbeta analysis, collaborators shipped samples as frozen whole blood, isolated PBMCs, or DNA extracted from either of those sample types. General findings and caveats noted by the study authors: The amount of clinical and demographic metadata varied by source and participant and was provided uncurated.

TCRbeta CDR3 regions were amplified from genomic DNA by means of the immunoSEQ Assay, a bias-controlled multiplex PCR. In the original analysis: Nucleated cell counts per sample were estimated from amplification of reference gene primers within the assay. To quantify the absolute abundance of each unique TCRbeta CDR3 rearrangement, sequence reads were collapsed and filtered. For each sample, productive Simpson clonality was calculated as the square root of Simpson's diversity index across productive rearrangements. TCRdb stores this immuneACCESS table with in-frame sequences only. Part of the clones is absent; in the studies checked, under half of the shortfall reflects unresolved V genes, and no reason is known for the rest. Clonal size and the V and J genes are those of that table, whereas D and trimming came from the DNA. The sample table holds roughly 230,000 clones, of which 90% were seen once. The top ten clonotypes cover roughly 2% of the sample.

The TCR was taken from a woman aged 60 to 75 with COVID-19, enrolled during active disease. The source material was peripheral blood.

The CDR3 corresponds to CASSVAGATFNYGYTF. The DNA sequence reads TGTGCCAGCAGTGTAGCAGGGGCCACTTTTAACTATGGCTACACCTTC. This receptor chain uses TRBV6-1 and TRBJ1-2, and possibly TRBD1, on 6 matching bases. CDR1 and CDR2 are drawn from the germline V gene: MNHNS, SASEGT. A distance of 16 bases separates the germline ends of V and J, which lose 4 bases and 1 base respectively. CDR3 length: 16 amino acids, cysteine to phenylalanine. CDR3 DNA only is kept here, 48 bases in frame from base 1.